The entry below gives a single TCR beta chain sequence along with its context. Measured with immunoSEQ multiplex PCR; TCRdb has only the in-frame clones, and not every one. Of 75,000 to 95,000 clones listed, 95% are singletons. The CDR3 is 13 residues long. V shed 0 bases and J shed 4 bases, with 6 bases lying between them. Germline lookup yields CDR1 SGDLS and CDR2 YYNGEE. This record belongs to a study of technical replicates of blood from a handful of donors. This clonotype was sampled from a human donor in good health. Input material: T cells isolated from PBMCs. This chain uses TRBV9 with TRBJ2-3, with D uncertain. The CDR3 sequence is CASSVGPPDTQYF. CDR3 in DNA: TGTGCCAGCAGCGTAGGGCCCCCAGATACGCAGTATTTT.